In this sample, the clone carrying this TCR beta chain turned up once. There are 12 residues in the CDR3. V was pared by 1 base and J by 5 bases, with 4 bases between. In germline, CDR1 is SGHRS, CDR2 YFSETQ. The record originates from a study of blood T cell repertoires in COVID-19. Profiling relied on immunoSEQ multiplex PCR, and the TCRdb table lists in-frame clones only, not all of them. This sample has about 440,000 clones, with nearly 90% found just once. The rearrangement joins TRBV5-1 to TRBJ2-1; D gene uncertain. The receptor comes from a young woman with acute COVID-19. Source material: PBMCs or T cells enriched from blood (not recorded which). Here the CDR3 reads CASSLTDNEQFF. Written as DNA, the CDR3 is TGCGCCAGCAGCTTGACAGACAATGAGCAGTTCTTC.